The T cell receptor beta chain described here comes from a study of radiotherapy plus CTLA-4 blockade in lung cancer. Sequencing used immunoSEQ multiplex PCR; TCRdb keeps in-frame clones, though not all of them. Counted here are 75,000 or so clones, over 65% occurring once; the ten biggest clones make up 7.1%. Germline values: CDR1 LNHDA, CDR2 SQIVND (reference sequence). Trimming removed 5 bases from V and 9 bases from J, with 14 bases in between. This CDR3 is 13 amino acids long. The receptor's source is a human donor with non-small cell lung cancer who had a complete response to radiotherapy plus ipilimumab. The source material was peripheral blood, sampled from a patient treated with radiotherapy plus ipilimumab. The chain employs TRBV19 and TRBJ1-5, with D perhaps TRBD1 (5 bases). CDR3 DNA sequence: TGTGCCAGTAGTGACAGTCTAGCGTGGCCCCAGCATTTT. Translating gives CASSDSLAWPQHF.